This T cell receptor (beta chain) was captured by sequencing in a study of blood T cell repertoires in COVID-19. Across the study: Samples came from the United States, Italy and Spain, spanning acute and convalescent COVID-19. T cells, B-cell-depleted T cells, or PBMCs provided the cDNA or gDNA that served as material.

Original processing notes: The assay estimated nucleated cells by amplifying reference gene primers. The data were produced by immunoSEQ multiplex PCR, yet TCRdb's version contains in-frame clones alone and is incomplete. That table is the source of V, J and clone size, and D and trimming were worked out from the DNA. The table shows over 100,000 clones, with about 89% occurring only once. The CDR3 spans 13 residues. Deletions cut 2 bases from V and 1 base from J, with 5 bases between. Per germline, CDR1 LNHDA and CDR2 SQIVND (reference sequence). The clonotype originates from a man aged 40-50 years with acute or convalescent COVID-19. Sequencing input: peripheral blood. V and J are TRBV19 and TRBJ1-1, with no clear D. The CDR3 nucleotides are TGTGCCAGTAGTATAAGGAGGAACACTGAAGCTTTCTTT. It yields the protein CASSIRRNTEAFF.